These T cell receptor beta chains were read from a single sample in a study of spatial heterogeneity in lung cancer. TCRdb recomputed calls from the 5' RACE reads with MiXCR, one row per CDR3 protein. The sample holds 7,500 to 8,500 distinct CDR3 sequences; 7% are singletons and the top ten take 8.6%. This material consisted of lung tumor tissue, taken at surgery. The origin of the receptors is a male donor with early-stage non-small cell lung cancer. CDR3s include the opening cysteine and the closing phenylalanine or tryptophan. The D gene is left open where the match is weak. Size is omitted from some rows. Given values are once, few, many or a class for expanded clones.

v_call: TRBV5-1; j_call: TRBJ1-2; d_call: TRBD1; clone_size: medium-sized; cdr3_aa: CASSLLPSDRGSNYGYTF; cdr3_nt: TGCGCCAGCAGTCTTCTCCCCTCGGACAGGGGATCTAACTATGGCTACACCTTC
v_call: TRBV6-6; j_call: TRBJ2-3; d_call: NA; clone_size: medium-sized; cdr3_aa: CASNSDSTDTQYF; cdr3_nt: TGTGCCAGCAACTCCGACAGCACAGATACGCAGTATTTT
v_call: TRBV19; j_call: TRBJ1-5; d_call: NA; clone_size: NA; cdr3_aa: CASSIRGDGNQPQHF; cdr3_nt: TGTGCCAGTAGTATTCGGGGCGATGGCAATCAGCCCCAGCATTTT
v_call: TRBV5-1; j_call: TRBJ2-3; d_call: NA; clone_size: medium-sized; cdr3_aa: CASSFAGDRTDTQYF; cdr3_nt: TGCGCCAGCAGTTTCGCAGGGGATCGGACAGATACGCAGTATTTT
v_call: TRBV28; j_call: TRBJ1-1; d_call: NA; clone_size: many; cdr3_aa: CASSLDRNEAFF; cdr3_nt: TGTGCCAGCAGTTTAGACAGGAATGAAGCTTTCTTT
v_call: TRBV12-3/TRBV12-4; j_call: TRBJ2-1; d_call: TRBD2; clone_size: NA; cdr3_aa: CASSLGLAGSYNEQFF; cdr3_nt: TGTGCCAGCAGTTTAGGCCTAGCGGGGTCCTACAATGAGCAGTTCTTC
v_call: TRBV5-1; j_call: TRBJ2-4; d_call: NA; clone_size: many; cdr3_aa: CASSLGDIQYF; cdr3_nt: TGCGCCAGCAGCTTGGGAGACATTCAGTACTTC
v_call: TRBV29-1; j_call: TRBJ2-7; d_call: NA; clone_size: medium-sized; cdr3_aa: CSVEERTQPSYEQYF; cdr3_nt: TGCAGCGTTGAAGAGCGGACTCAGCCTTCTTACGAGCAGTACTTC
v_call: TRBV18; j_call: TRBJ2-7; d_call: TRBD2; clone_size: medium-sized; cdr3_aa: CASSRGELAYEQYF; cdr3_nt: TGTGCCAGCTCCCGGGGGGAGCTAGCCTACGAGCAGTACTTC
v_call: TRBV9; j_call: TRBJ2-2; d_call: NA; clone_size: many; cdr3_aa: CASSVAGVNTGELFF; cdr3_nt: TGTGCCAGCAGCGTAGCGGGGGTAAACACCGGGGAGCTGTTTTTT
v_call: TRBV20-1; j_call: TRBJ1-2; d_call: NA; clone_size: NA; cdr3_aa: CSATPGTDYGYTF; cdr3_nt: TGCAGTGCTACCCCCGGGACGGACTATGGCTACACCTTC
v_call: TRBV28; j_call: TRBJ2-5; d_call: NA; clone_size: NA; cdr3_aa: CASSSARPYQETQYF; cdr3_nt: TGTGCCAGCAGTTCCGCCAGGCCTTACCAAGAGACCCAGTACTTC
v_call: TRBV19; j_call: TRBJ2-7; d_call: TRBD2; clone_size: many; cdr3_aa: CASSRGTSGGSSYEQYF; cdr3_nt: TGTGCCAGTAGTAGGGGGACTAGCGGAGGGAGCTCCTACGAGCAGTACTTC
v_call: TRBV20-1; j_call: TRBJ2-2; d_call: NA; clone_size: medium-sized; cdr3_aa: CSARSPIRVGTGELFF; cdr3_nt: TGCAGTGCGAGATCCCCCATCAGGGTTGGGACCGGGGAGCTGTTTTTT
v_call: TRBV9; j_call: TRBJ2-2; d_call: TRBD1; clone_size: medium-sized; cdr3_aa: CASSAPASTGWETGELFF; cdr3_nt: TGTGCCAGCAGCGCGCCCGCGTCGACAGGGTGGGAAACCGGGGAGCTGTTTTTT
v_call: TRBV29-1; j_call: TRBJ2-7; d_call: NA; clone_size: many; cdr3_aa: CSVPGASSYEQYF; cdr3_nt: TGCAGCGTTCCCGGGGCAAGCTCCTACGAGCAGTACTTC
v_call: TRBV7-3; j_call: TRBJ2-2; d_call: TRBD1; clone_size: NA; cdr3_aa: CASNRGQEDGELFF; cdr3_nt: TGTGCCAGCAACAGGGGGCAAGAGGACGGGGAGCTGTTTTTT
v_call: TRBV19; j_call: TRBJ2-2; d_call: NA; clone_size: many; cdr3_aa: CASTPSRAIGELFF; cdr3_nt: TGTGCCAGTACCCCGTCCAGGGCAATCGGGGAGCTGTTTTTT
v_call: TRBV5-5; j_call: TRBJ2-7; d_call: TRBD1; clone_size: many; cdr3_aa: CASSLFGTGVFEQYF; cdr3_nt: TGTGCCAGCAGCCTATTCGGGACAGGGGTCTTCGAGCAGTACTTC
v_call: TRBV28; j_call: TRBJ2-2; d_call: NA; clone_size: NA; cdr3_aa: CASSPHLTGELFF; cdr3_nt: TGTGCCAGCAGCCCGCACCTCACCGGGGAGCTGTTTTTT
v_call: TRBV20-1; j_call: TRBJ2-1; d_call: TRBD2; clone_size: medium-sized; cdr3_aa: CSARDRASGRQAEQFF; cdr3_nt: TGCAGTGCTAGAGATCGGGCTAGCGGGAGACAGGCTGAGCAGTTCTTC
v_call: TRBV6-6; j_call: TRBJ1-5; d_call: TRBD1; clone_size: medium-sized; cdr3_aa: CASSDGQGGQPQHF; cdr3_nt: TGTGCCAGCAGTGACGGACAGGGAGGTCAGCCCCAGCATTTT
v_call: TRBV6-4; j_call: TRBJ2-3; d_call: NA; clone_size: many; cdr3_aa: CASSAGDGRTDTQYF; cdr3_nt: TGTGCCAGCAGTGCAGGGGATGGACGCACAGATACGCAGTATTTT
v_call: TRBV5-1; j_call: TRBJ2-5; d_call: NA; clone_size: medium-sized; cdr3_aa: CASSLEETQYF; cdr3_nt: TGCGCCAGCAGCTTGGAAGAGACCCAGTACTTC
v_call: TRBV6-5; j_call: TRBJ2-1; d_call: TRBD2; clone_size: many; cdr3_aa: CASSYASSGGNEQFF; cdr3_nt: TGTGCCAGCAGTTACGCTTCGTCGGGAGGAAATGAGCAGTTCTTC
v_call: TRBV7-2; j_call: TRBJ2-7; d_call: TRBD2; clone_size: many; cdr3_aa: CASSLVSGSYEQYF; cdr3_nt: TGTGCCAGCAGCTTAGTCAGCGGGAGCTACGAGCAGTACTTC
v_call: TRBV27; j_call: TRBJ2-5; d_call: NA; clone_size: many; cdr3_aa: CASSFQETQYF; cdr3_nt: TGTGCCAGCAGTTTCCAAGAGACCCAGTACTTC
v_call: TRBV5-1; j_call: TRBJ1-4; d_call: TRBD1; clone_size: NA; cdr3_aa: CASSETGSREKLFF; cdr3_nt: TGCGCCAGCAGCGAGACAGGGTCACGGGAAAAACTGTTTTTT
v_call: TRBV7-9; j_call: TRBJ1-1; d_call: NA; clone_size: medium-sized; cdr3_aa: CAGQSNTEAFF; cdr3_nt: TGTGCCGGTCAGAGTAACACTGAAGCTTTCTTT
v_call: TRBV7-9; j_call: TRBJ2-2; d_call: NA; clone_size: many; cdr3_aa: CASSPTTGELFF; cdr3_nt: TGTGCCAGCAGCCCCACCACCGGGGAGCTGTTTTTT
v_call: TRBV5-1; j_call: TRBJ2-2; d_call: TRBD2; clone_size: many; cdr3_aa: CASRFAGGVDGELFF; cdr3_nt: TGCGCCAGCCGATTTGCGGGAGGCGTGGACGGGGAGCTGTTTTTT
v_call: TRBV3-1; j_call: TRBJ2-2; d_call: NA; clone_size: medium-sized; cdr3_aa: CASSQLGASGELFF; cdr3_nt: TGTGCCAGCAGCCAATTAGGCGCGTCCGGGGAGCTGTTTTTT
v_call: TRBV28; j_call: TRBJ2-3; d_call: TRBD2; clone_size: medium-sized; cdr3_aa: CASSSSGRDTDTQYF; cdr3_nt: TGTGCCAGCAGCTCTAGCGGGAGGGACACAGATACGCAGTATTTT
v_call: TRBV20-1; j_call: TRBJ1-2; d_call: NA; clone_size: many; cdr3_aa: CSARDLGRLSNYGYTF; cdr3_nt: TGCAGTGCTAGAGATTTGGGGAGGTTATCTAACTATGGCTACACCTTC
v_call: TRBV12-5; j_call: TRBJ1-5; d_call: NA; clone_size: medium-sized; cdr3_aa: CASGPLGPQHF; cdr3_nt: TGTGCTAGTGGTCCCTTAGGGCCCCAGCATTTT
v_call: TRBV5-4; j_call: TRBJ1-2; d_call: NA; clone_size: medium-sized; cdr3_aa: CASSFQGDYGYTF; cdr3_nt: TGTGCCAGCAGCTTTCAAGGAGATTATGGCTACACCTTC
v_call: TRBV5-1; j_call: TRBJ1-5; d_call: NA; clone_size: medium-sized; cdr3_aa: CASSFGTVGGNQPQHF; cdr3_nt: TGCGCCAGCAGCTTCGGAACGGTCGGTGGCAATCAGCCCCAGCATTTT
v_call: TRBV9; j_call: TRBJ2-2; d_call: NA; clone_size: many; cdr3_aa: CASSVGGTNTGELFF; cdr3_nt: TGTGCCAGCAGCGTCGGCGGGACCAACACCGGGGAGCTGTTTTTT
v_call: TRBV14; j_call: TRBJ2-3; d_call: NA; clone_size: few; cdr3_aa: CASSHRAVYTQYF; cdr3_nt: TGTGCCAGCAGCCACCGGGCCGTCTATACGCAGTATTTT
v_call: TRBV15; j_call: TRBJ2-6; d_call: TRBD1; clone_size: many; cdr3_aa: CATSVDRAGANVLTF; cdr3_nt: TGTGCCACCAGCGTAGACAGGGCTGGGGCCAACGTCCTGACTTTC
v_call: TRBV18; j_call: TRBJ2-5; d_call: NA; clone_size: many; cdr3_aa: CASSPSRRSETQYF; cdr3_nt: TGTGCCAGCTCCCCCTCCCGCCGAAGTGAGACCCAGTACTTC
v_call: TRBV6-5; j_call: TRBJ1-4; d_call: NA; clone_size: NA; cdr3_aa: CASSRGGSGEKLFF; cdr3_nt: TGTGCCAGCAGCCGCGGGGGGTCGGGTGAAAAACTGTTTTTT
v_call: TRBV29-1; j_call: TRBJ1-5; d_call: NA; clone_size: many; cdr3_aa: CSVVTGNSNQPQHF; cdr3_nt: TGCAGCGTTGTTACGGGGAATAGCAATCAGCCCCAGCATTTT
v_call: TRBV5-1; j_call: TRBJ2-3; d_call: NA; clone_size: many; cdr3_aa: CASSLGWPPGTQYF; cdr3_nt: TGCGCCAGCAGCTTGGGATGGCCCCCCGGGACGCAGTATTTT
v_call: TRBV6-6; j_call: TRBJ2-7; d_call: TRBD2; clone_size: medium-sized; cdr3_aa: CASKNIAGVYEQYF; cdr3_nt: TGTGCCAGCAAAAATATAGCGGGAGTGTACGAGCAGTACTTC
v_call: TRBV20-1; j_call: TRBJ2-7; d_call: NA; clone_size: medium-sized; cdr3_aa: CSATLFGRSDYEQYF; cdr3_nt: TGCAGTGCTACCCTATTTGGCCGGTCGGACTACGAGCAGTACTTC
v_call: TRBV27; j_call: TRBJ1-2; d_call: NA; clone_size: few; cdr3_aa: CASSYRVTPRYGYTF; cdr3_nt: TGTGCCAGCAGTTACAGGGTAACTCCGCGATATGGCTACACCTTC
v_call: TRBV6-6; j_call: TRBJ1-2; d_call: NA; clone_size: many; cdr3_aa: CASSPLPENYGYTF; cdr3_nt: TGTGCCAGCAGCCCTCTTCCGGAAAACTATGGCTACACCTTC